The rows below give T cell receptor beta chains drawn from one sample of a study of technical replicates of blood from several donors. Only in-frame clones appear in the TCRdb table, and some are missing; sequencing was by immunoSEQ multiplex PCR. The sample has some 82,000 clones; approximately 97% are singletons. The sequenced sample was T cells isolated from PBMCs. The source is a human donor in good health. Each CDR3 is given with its conserved first and last residue. A D gene is named only where the DNA matches it firmly. Size tells how often a clone was seen (once, few, many) or the class of an expanded clone, and some rows leave it out.

CDR3aa	CDR3nt	v_gene	j_gene	abundance	d_gene	len
CASSTSQGETQYF	TGTGCCAGCTCCACCTCCCAGGGAGAGACCCAGTACTTC	TRBV18	TRBJ2-5	NA	NA	13
CASSLGGQNTGELFF	TGCGCCAGCAGCTTGGGGGGACAGAACACCGGGGAGCTGTTTTTT	TRBV5-1	TRBJ2-2	NA	NA	15
CASSQPAGVYEQYF	TGTGCCAGCAGCCAGCCAGCGGGAGTGTACGAGCAGTACTTC	TRBV11-1	TRBJ2-7	NA	TRBD2	14
CASSYSGQAFTEAFF	TGTGCCAGCAGTTACTCGGGACAGGCCTTCACTGAAGCTTTCTTT	TRBV6-5	TRBJ1-1	once	TRBD1	15
CASSVVPGVYDEQYF	TGTGCCAGCAGCGTAGTTCCCGGGGTTTATGACGAGCAGTACTTC	TRBV9	TRBJ2-7	NA	NA	15
CATSRASAPYGYTF	TGTGCCACCAGCAGAGCTAGTGCTCCCTATGGCTACACCTTC	TRBV15	TRBJ1-2	once	NA	14
CASSLEGQGLSGNTIYF	TGCGCCAGCAGCTTGGAGGGTCAGGGCCTCTCTGGAAACACCATATATTTT	TRBV5-1	TRBJ1-3	NA	NA	17
CASSPARGQGLSTYGYTF	TGTGCCAGTAGTCCCGCGAGGGGACAGGGCCTCTCAACCTATGGCTACACCTTC	TRBV19	TRBJ1-2	NA	TRBD1	18
CASSILTDSYEQYF	TGTGCCAGCAGCATTCTGACAGATTCCTACGAGCAGTACTTC	TRBV11-2	TRBJ2-7	NA	NA	14
CASSDDYGEQYF	TGTGCCAGCAGTGACGACTACGGAGAGCAGTACTTC	TRBV2	TRBJ2-7	NA	NA	12
CASSLLQGPNIQYF	TGTGCCAGCAGCTTGTTACAGGGCCCAAACATTCAGTACTTC	TRBV7-2	TRBJ2-4	NA	NA	14
CASSLVSRGAGSETQYF	TGCGCCAGCAGCTTGGTCTCGCGGGGAGCTGGTTCGGAGACCCAGTACTTC	TRBV5-1	TRBJ2-5	NA	NA	17
CASSPGTGTNYGYTF	TGTGCCAGCAGTCCCGGGACAGGGACTAACTATGGCTACACCTTC	TRBV27	TRBJ1-2	NA	TRBD1	15
CASSTGETQYF	TGCGCCAGCAGCACGGGAGAGACCCAGTACTTC	TRBV10-1	TRBJ2-5	NA	NA	11
CASSRPGLAVNEQFF	TGTGCCAGCAGCCGTCCGGGACTAGCGGTTAATGAGCAGTTCTTC	TRBV7-2	TRBJ2-1	NA	TRBD2	15
CASSLAGLGTGSNGNQPQHF	TGTGCTAGCAGCTTAGCTGGTCTCGGGACAGGGTCCAACGGCAATCAGCCCCAGCATTTT	TRBV7-7	TRBJ1-5	NA	TRBD1	20
CASSISINEKLFF	TGCGCCAGCAGTATTAGCATAAATGAAAAACTGTTTTTT	TRBV5-1	TRBJ1-4	NA	NA	13
CASGTDRKETQYF	TGTGCTAGTGGTACCGACAGGAAAGAGACCCAGTACTTC	TRBV12-5	TRBJ2-5	once	NA	13
CSVAALEGAEAFF	TGCAGCGTTGCAGCTTTAGAGGGGGCTGAAGCTTTCTTT	TRBV29-1	TRBJ1-1	NA	NA	13
CASRRTSGGAGDTQYF	TGTGCCAGCCGGAGGACTAGCGGGGGGGCGGGAGATACGCAGTATTTT	TRBV27	TRBJ2-3	NA	TRBD2	16
CSGDSSYEQYF	TGCAGCGGGGACAGCTCCTACGAGCAGTACTTC	TRBV20-1	TRBJ2-7	NA	TRBD1	11
CSAREERAFF	TGCAGTGCTAGAGAGGAGAGGGCTTTCTTT	TRBV20-1	TRBJ1-1	medium-sized	NA	10
CASSLGGRTANEQFF	TGTGCCAGCAGCTTAGGCGGGAGGACCGCCAATGAGCAGTTCTTC	TRBV7-9	TRBJ2-1	NA	TRBD2	15
CASSERAGVGVRF	TGTGCCAGCAGTGAACGTGCCGGGGTGGGTGTAAGGTTC	TRBV6-1	TRBJ1-2	NA	NA	13
CASSHGTSGTTYNEQFF	TGTGCCAGCAGTCACGGGACTAGCGGGACTACTTACAATGAGCAGTTCTTC	TRBV2	TRBJ2-1	NA	TRBD2	17
CASGLVAGGQSSGNEQFF	TGTGCTAGTGGTTTGGTAGCGGGGGGACAGTCCAGCGGCAATGAGCAGTTCTTC	TRBV12-5	TRBJ2-1	NA	TRBD2	18
CASSLDEQPYNEQFF	TGCGCCAGCAGCTTGGATGAACAACCCTACAATGAGCAGTTCTTC	TRBV5-1	TRBJ2-1	NA	NA	15
CASSPGQPGGYGYTF	TGTGCCAGCAGCCCCGGACAGCCTGGGGGCTATGGCTACACCTTC	TRBV7-3	TRBJ1-2	NA	NA	15
CASSPPFREGTGYGYTF	TGTGCCAGCTCACCACCTTTCAGAGAGGGTACGGGCTATGGCTACACCTTC	TRBV18	TRBJ1-2	NA	NA	17
CASSSAPLTQGYYGYTF	TGCGCCAGCAGCTCCGCCCCGCTGACACAGGGCTACTATGGCTACACCTTC	TRBV5-1	TRBJ1-2	NA	NA	17
CASSPSEGISHEQYF	TGTGCCAGCTCACCCTCAGAGGGTATTTCCCACGAGCAGTACTTC	TRBV18	TRBJ2-7	NA	NA	15
CASSEPSSTSGRALGTDTQYF	TGTGCCAGCAGCGAGCCCTCATCAACTAGCGGGAGGGCCTTAGGCACAGATACGCAGTATTTT	TRBV9	TRBJ2-3	NA	TRBD2	21
CASSLGTGIGYEQYF	TGTGCCAGCAGCTTAGGCACAGGGATAGGATACGAGCAGTACTTC	TRBV7-9	TRBJ2-7	NA	NA	15
CASSLELASGELFF	TGCGCCAGCAGCTTGGAACTAGCCTCCGGGGAGCTGTTTTTT	TRBV5-1	TRBJ2-2	NA	NA	14
CASSPGTGSYSNQPQHF	TGCGCCAGCAGCCCCGGGACAGGGTCCTATAGCAATCAGCCCCAGCATTTT	TRBV5-1	TRBJ1-5	once	TRBD1	17
CASSESTSGYQETQYF	TGCGCCAGCAGTGAGTCAACTAGTGGTTATCAAGAGACCCAGTACTTC	TRBV10-2	TRBJ2-5	NA	NA	16
CASSRTPGSYNEQFF	TGTGCCAGCAGCCGGACTCCCGGCTCCTACAATGAGCAGTTCTTC	TRBV7-9	TRBJ2-1	NA	NA	15
CASSPREPQHF	TGCGCCAGCAGCCCACGCGAGCCCCAGCATTTT	TRBV4-1	TRBJ1-5	NA	NA	11
CASSLGTVEETQYF	TGCGCCAGCAGCTTAGGGACTGTGGAGGAGACCCAGTACTTC	TRBV5-1	TRBJ2-5	NA	NA	14
CASGLMTTSSYNEQFF	TGTGCTAGTGGTTTGATGACAACCAGCTCCTACAATGAGCAGTTCTTC	TRBV12-5	TRBJ2-1	NA	NA	16
CASSSRTSGSYNEQFF	TGTGCCAGCAGCTCACGGACTAGCGGCTCCTACAATGAGCAGTTCTTC	TRBV9	TRBJ2-1	NA	TRBD2	16
CASSQGGGRNTGELFF	TGTGCCAGCAGCCAGGGAGGAGGGAGGAACACCGGGGAGCTGTTTTTT	TRBV7-6	TRBJ2-2	once	NA	16
CASSERDMFNYGYTF	TGTGCCAGCAGTGAGAGGGACATGTTCAACTATGGCTACACCTTC	TRBV25-1	TRBJ1-2	NA	NA	15
CASSVGSGYDGYTF	TGTGCCAGCAGCGTAGGATCGGGGTACGATGGCTACACCTTC	TRBV9	TRBJ1-2	NA	NA	14
CASSYPDRVSYEQYF	TGCGCCAGCAGCTACCCCGACAGGGTGAGCTACGAGCAGTACTTC	TRBV5-1	TRBJ2-7	NA	TRBD1	15
CASRRGNTIYF	TGTGCCAGCAGGCGGGGAAACACCATATATTTT	TRBV6-5	TRBJ1-3	NA	NA	11